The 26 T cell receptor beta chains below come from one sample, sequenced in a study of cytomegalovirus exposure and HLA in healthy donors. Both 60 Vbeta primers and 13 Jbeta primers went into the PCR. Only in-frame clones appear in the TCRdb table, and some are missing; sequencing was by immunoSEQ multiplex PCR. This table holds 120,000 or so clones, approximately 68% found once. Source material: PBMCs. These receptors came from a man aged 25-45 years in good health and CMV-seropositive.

CDR3 nucleotides: TGTGCCAGCAGTTTCGGCGGGAGCCTATACGAGCAGTACTTC. Residues: CASSFGGSLYEQYF. The chain uses TRBV28 and TRBJ2-7, with TRBD2 matching 7 bases. Losses at the gene ends were 3 bases for V and 4 bases for J; bases not matched to a gene: 6. Germline CDR1 and CDR2: MDHEN and SYDVKM. This CDR3 is built from 14 residues.

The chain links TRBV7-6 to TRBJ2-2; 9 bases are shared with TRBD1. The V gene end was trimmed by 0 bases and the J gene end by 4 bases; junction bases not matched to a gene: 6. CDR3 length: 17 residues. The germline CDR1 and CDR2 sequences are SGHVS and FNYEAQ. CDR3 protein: CASSLAPGTGLTGELFF. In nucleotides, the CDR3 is TGTGCCAGCAGCTTAGCCCCCGGGACAGGGCTCACCGGGGAGCTGTTTTTT.

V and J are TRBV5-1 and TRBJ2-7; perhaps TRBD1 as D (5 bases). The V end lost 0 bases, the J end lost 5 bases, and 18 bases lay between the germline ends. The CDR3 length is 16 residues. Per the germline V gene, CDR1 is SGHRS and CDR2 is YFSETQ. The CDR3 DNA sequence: TGCGCCAGCAGCTTGGGAATTAGTGCCAGGGATCACGAGCAGTACTTC. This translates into CASSLGISARDHEQYF.

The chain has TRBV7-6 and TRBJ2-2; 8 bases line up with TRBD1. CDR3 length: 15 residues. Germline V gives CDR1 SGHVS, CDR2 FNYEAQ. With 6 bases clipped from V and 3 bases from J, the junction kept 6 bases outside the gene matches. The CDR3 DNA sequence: TGTGCCAGCAGACACAGGGGGACAGACACCGGGGAGCTGTTTTTT. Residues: CASRHRGTDTGELFF. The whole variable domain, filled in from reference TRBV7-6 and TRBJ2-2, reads GAGVSQSPRYKVTKRGQDVALRCDPISGHVSLYWYRQALGQGPEFLTYFNYEAQQDKSGLPNDRFSAERPEGSISTLTIQRTEQRDSAMYRCASRHRGTDTGELFFGEGSRLTVL.

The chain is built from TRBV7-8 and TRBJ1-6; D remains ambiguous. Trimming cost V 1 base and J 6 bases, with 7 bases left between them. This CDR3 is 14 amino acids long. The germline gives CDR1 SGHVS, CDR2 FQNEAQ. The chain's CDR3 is CASSLVHINSPLHF. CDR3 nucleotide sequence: TGTGCCAGCAGCTTAGTACATATTAATTCACCCCTCCACTTT. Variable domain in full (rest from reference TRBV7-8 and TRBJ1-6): GAGVSQSPRYKVAKRGQDVALRCDPISGHVSLFWYQQALGQGPEFLTYFQNEAQLDKSGLPSDRFFAERPEGSVSTLKIQRTQQEDSAVYLCASSLVHINSPLHFGNGTRLTVT.

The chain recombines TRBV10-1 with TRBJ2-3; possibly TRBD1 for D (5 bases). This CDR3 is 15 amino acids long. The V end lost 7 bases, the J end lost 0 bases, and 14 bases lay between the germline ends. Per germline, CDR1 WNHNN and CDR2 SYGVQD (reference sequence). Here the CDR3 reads CASKWGSPSTDTQYF. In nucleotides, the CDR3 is TGCGCCAGCAAATGGGGCAGCCCTAGCACAGATACGCAGTATTTT.

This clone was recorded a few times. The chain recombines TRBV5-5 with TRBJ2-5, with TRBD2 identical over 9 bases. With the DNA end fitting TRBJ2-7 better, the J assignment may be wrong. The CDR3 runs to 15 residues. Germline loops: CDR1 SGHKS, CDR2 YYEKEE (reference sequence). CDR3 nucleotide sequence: TGTGCCAGCAGCTTTAGCGGGAGTATTCTGGACGAGCAGTACTTC. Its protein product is CASSFSGSILDEQYF.

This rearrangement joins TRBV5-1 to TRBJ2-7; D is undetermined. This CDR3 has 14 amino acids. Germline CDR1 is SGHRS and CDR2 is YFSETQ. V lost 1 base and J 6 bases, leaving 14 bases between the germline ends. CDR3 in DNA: TGCGCCAGCAGCTTGTACGGAGTTGAGTCCGAGCAGTACTTC. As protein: CASSLYGVESEQYF.

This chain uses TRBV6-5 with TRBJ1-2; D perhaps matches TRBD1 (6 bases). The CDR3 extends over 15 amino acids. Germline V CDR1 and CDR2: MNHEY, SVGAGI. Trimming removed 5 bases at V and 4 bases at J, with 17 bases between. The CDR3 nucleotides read TGTGCCAGCAGTCCCTCGCTGGGAGGGGGCTATGGCTACACCTTC. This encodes CASSPSLGGGYGYTF.

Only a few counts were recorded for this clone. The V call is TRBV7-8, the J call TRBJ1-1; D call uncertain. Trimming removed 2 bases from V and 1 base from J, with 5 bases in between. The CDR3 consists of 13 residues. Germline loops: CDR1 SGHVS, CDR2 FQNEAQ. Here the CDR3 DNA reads TGTGCCAGCAGCTTACAGGAGAACACTGAAGCTTTCTTT. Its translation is CASSLQENTEAFF.

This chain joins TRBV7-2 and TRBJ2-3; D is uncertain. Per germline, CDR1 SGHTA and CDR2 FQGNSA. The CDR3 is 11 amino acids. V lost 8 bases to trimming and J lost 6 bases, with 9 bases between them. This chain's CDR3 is CASRVSDTQYF. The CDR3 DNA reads TGTGCCAGCCGGGTATCCGATACGCAGTATTTT.

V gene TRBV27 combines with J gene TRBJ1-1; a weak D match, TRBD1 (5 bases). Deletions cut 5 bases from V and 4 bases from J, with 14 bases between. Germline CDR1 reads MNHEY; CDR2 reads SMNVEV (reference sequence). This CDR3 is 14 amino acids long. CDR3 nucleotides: TGTGCCAGCAGTCTGTATAGGAGGGGCACTGAAGCTTTCTTT. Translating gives CASSLYRRGTEAFF.

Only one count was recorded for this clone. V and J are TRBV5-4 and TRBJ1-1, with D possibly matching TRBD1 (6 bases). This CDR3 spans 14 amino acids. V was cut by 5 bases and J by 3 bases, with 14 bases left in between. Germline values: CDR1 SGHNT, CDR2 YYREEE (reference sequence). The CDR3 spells CASRKGVLDTEAFF. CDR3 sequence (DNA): TGTGCCAGCAGAAAGGGGGTCTTGGACACTGAAGCTTTCTTT.

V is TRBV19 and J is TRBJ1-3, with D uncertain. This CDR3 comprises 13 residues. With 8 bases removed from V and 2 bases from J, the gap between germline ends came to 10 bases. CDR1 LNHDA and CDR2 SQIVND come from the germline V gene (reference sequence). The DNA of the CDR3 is TGTGCCAGTCGGGTATCCCCTGGAAACACCATATATTTT. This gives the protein CASRVSPGNTIYF.

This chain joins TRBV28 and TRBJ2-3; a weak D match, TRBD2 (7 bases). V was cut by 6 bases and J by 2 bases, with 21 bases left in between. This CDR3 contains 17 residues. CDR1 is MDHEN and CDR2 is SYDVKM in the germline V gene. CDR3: CASRKRRGGSVTDTQYF. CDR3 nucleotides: TGTGCCAGCAGAAAACGGAGGGGGGGCTCGGTCACAGATACGCAGTATTTT.

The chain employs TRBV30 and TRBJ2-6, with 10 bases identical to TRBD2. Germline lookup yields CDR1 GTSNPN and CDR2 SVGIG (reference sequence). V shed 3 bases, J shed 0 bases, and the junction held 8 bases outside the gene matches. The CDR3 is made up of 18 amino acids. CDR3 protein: CAWSGRRTSGSGANVLTF. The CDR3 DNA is TGTGCCTGGAGCGGACGTAGGACTAGCGGCTCTGGGGCCAACGTCCTGACTTTC.

The CDR3 protein is CASSKYPQEDTEAFF. In DNA, the CDR3 is TGTGCCAGCAGCAAATACCCACAGGAAGACACTGAAGCTTTCTTT. This chain connects TRBV21-1 to TRBJ1-1; the table's D call TRBD1 went unverified against the DNA. TRBV21-1 has pseudogene status. The CDR3 extends over 15 amino acids.

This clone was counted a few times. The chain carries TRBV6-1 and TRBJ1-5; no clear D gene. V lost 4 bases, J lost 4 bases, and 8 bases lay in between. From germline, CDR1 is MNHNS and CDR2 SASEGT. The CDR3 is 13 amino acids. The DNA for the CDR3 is TGTGCCAGCAGTGTAGAGGTAAATCAGCCCCAGCATTTT. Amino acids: CASSVEVNQPQHF.

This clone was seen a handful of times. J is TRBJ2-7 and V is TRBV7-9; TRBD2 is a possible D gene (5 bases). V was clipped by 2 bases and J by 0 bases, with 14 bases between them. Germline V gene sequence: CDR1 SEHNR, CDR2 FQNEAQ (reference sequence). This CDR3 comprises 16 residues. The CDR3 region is CASSLYGEQLSYEQYF. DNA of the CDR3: TGTGCCAGCAGCTTATACGGGGAGCAACTCTCCTACGAGCAGTACTTC.

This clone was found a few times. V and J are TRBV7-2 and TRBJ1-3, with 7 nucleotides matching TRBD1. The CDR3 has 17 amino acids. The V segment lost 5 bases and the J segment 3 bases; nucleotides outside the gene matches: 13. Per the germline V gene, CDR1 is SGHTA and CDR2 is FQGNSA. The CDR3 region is CASSPRQGTPIGNTIYF. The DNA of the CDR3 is TGTGCCAGCAGCCCCCGACAGGGAACCCCAATTGGAAACACCATATATTTT.

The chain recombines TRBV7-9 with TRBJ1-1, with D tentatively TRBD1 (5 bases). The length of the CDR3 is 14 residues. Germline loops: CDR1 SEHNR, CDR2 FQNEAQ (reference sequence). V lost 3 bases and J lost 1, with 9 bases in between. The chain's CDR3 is CASSFYQGNTEAFF. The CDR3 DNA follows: TGTGCCAGCAGCTTTTATCAGGGGAACACTGAAGCTTTCTTT.

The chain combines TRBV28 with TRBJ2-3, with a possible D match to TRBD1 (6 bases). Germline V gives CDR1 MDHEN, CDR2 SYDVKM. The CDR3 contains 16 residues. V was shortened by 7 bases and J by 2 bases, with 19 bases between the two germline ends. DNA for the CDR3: TGTGCCAGCATCGGTCGAGGGGACAAACACACAGATACGCAGTATTTT. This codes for CASIGRGDKHTDTQYF.

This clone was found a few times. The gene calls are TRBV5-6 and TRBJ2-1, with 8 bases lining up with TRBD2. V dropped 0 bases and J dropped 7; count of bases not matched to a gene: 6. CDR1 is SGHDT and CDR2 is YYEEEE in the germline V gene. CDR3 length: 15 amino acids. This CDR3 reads CASSLGGLVSNEQFF. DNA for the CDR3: TGTGCCAGCAGCTTGGGGGGACTAGTTTCAAATGAGCAGTTCTTC.

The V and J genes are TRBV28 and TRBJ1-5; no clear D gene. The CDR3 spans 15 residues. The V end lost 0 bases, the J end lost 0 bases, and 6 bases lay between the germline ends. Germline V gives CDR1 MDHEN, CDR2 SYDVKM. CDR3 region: CASSLWASSNQPQHF. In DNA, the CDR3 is TGTGCCAGCAGTTTATGGGCCAGTAGCAATCAGCCCCAGCATTTT. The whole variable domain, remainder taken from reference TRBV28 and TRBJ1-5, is DVKVTQSSRYLVKRTGEKVFLECVQDMDHENMFWYRQDPGLGLRLIYFSYDVKMKEKGDIPEGYSVSREKKERFSLILESASTNQTSMYLCASSLWASSNQPQHFGDGTRLSIL.

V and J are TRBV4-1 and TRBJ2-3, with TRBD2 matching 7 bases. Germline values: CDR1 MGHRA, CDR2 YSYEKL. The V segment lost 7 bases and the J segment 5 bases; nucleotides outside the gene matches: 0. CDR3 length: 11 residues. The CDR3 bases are TGCGCCAGCACTAGCGGAGATACGCAGTATTTT. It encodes CASTSGDTQYF.

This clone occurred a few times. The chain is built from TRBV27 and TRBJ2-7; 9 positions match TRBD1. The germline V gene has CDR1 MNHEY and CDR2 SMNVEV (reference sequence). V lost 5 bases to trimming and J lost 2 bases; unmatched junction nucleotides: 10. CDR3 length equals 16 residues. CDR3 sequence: CASSPPVDRGPYEQYF. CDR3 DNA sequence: TGTGCCAGCAGTCCCCCCGTGGACAGGGGTCCCTACGAGCAGTACTTC.